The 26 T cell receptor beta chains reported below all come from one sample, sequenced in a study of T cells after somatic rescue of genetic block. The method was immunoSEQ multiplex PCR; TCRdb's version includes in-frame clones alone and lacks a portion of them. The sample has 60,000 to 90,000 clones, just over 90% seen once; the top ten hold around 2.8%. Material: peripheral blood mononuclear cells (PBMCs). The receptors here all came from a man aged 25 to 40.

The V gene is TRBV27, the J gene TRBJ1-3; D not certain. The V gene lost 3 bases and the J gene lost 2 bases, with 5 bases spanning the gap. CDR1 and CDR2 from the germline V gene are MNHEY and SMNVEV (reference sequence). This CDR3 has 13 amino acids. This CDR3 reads CASSFGAGNTIYF. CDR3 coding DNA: TGTGCCAGCAGTTTTGGGGCTGGAAACACCATATATTTT.

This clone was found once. CDR3 residues: CASSLSAGGSSYNSPLHF. In DNA, the CDR3 is TGTGCCAGCAGTTTATCGGCGGGCGGGAGCTCCTATAATTCACCCCTCCACTTT. The chain couples TRBV27 to TRBJ1-6, with unresolved D. Germline V gene data show CDR1 as MNHEY and CDR2 as SMNVEV (reference sequence). V was shortened by 0 bases and J by 0 bases, with 12 bases between the two germline ends. The CDR3 covers 18 residues.

The chain's CDR3 is CASSPSPGTQETQYF. CDR3 sequence (DNA): TGCGCCAGCAGCCCCTCGCCAGGGACCCAAGAGACCCAGTACTTC. J is TRBJ2-5 and V is TRBV5-1; D may correspond to TRBD1 or TRBD2 (5 bases each). The CDR3 loop spans 15 amino acids. V shed 4 bases and J shed 1 base, with 14 bases lying between them. The V gene's germline CDR1 is SGHRS and CDR2 YFSETQ.

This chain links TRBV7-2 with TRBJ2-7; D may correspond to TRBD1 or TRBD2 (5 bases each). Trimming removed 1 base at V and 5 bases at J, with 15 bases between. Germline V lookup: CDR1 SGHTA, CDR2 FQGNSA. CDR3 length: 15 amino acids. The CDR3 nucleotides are TGTGCCAGCAGCTTAGGTCCAGGGAGAGTTGACGAGCAGTACTTC. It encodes CASSLGPGRVDEQYF. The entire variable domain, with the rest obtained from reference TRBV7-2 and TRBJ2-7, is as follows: GAGVSQSPSNKVTEKGKDVELRCDPISGHTALYWYRQSLGQGLEFLIYFQGNSAPDKSGLPSDRFSAERTGGSVSTLTIQRTQQEDSAVYLCASSLGPGRVDEQYFGPGTRLTVT.

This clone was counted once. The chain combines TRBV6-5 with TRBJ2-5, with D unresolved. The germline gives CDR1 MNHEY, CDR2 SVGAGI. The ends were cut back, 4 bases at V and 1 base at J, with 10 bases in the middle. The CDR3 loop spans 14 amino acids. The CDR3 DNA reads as TGTGCCAGCAGTTCGCTTGGGTCCCAAGAGACCCAGTACTTC. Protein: CASSSLGSQETQYF.

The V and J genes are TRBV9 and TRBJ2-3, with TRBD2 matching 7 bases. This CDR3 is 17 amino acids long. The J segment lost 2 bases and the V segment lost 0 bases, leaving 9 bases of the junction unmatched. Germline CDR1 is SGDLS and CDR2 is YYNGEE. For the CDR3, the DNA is TGTGCCAGCAGCGTAGGGGCGGGAGCCGGTTTCACAGATACGCAGTATTTT. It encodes CASSVGAGAGFTDTQYF.

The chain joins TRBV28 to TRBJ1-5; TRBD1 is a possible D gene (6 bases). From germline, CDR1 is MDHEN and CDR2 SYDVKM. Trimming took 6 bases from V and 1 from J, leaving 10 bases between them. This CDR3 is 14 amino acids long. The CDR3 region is CASRRGGSNQPQHF. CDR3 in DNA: TGTGCCAGCAGGAGAGGGGGAAGCAATCAGCCCCAGCATTTT.

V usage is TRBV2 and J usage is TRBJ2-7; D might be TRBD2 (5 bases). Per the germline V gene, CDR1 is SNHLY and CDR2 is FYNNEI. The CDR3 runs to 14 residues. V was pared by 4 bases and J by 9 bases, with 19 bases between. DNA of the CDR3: TGTGCCAGCAGTGCGGGGTTTCAGTCGTTTGTGCAGTACTTC. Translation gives CASSAGFQSFVQYF.

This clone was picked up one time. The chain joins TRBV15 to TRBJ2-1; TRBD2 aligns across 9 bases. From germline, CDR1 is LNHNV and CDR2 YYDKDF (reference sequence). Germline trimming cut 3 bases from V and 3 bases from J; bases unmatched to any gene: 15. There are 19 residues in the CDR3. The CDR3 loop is CATSREGLAGGPLYNEQFF. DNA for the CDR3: TGTGCCACCAGCAGGGAGGGTCTGGCGGGAGGGCCCCTCTACAATGAGCAGTTCTTC.

The DNA of the CDR3 is TGCGCCAGCAGCCAAGGGACCGGCTACGTACAGTTCTTC. Protein product: CASSQGTGYVQFF. The chain carries TRBV4-1 and TRBJ2-1; D ambiguous. The length of the CDR3 is 13 residues. The V end lost 1 base, the J end lost 13 bases, and 14 bases lay between the germline ends. Germline CDR1 and CDR2: MGHRA and YSYEKL.

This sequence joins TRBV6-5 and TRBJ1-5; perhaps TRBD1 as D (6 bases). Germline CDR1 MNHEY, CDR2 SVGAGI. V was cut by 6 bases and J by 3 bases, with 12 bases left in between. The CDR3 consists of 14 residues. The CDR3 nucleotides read TGTGCCAGCAGCCGGGACACTTCCAATCAGCCCCAGCATTTT. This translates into CASSRDTSNQPQHF.

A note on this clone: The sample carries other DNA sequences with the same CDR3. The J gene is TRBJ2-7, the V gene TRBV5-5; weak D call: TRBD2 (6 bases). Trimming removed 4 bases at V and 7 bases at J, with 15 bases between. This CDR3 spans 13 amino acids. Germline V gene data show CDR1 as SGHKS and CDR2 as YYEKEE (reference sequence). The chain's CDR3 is CASSRDSSTEQYF. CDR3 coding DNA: TGTGCCAGCAGCCGGGACTCCAGTACTGAGCAGTACTTC.

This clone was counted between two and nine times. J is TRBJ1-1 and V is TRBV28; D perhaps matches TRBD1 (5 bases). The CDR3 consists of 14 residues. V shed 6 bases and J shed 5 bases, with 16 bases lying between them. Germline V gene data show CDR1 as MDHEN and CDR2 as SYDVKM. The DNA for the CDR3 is TGTGCCAGCAGCGAAGGACACTCGGGGACTGAAGCTTTCTTT. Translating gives CASSEGHSGTEAFF.

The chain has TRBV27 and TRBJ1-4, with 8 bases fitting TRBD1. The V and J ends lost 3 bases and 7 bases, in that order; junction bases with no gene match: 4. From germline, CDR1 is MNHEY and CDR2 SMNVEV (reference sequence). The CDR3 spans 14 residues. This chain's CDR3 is CASSFGQGLEKLFF. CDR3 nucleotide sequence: TGTGCCAGCAGTTTCGGACAGGGACTTGAAAAACTGTTTTTT.

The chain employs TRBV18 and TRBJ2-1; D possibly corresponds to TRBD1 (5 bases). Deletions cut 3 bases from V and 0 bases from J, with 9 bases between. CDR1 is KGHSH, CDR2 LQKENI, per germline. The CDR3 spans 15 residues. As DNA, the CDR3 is TGTGCCAGCTCACCTAGGGGCGTCTCCTACAATGAGCAGTTCTTC. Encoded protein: CASSPRGVSYNEQFF.

The CDR3 reads CASSYLPPGGGTDTQYF. The CDR3 bases are TGTGCCAGCAGCTACCTCCCTCCGGGGGGGGGTACAGATACGCAGTATTTT. The J gene is TRBJ2-3, the V gene TRBV9; TRBD2 matches at 8 bases. With V trimmed by 4 bases and J by 3 bases, 13 bases remained unmatched. The length of the CDR3 is 17 residues. From germline, CDR1 is SGDLS and CDR2 YYNGEE. The full variable domain, its missing parts supplied by reference TRBV9 and TRBJ2-3, is DSGVTQTPKHLITATGQRVTLRCSPRSGDLSVYWYQQSLDQGLQFLIQYYNGEERAKGNILERFSAQQFPDLHSELNLSSLELGDSALYFCASSYLPPGGGTDTQYFGPGTRLTVL.

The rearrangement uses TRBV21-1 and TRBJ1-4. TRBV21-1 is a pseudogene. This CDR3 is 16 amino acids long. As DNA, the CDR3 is TGTGCCAGCAGCAAATGGCAAGGAGCCACTAATGAAAAACTGTTTTTT. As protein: CASSKWQGATNEKLFF.

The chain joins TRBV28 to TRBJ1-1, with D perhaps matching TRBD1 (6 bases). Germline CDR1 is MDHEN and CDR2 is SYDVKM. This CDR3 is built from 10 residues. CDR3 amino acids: CAGGREEAFF. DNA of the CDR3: TGTGCTGGGGGGCGGGAAGAAGCTTTCTTT. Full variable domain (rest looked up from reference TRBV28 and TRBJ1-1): DVKVTQSSRYLVKRTGEKVFLECVQDMDHENMFWYRQDPGLGLRLIYFSYDVKMKEKGDIPEGYSVSREKKERFSLILESASTNQTSMYLCAGGREEAFFGQGTRLTVV.

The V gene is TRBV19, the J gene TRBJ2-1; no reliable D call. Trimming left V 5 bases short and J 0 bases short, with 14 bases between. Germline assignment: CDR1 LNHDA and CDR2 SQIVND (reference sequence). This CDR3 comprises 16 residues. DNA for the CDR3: TGTGCCAGTAGTTCTCTTCGCTCGAGCTCCTACAATGAGCAGTTCTTC. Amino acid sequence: CASSSLRSSSYNEQFF. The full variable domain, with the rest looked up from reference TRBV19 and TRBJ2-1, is DGGITQSPKYLFRKEGQNVTLSCEQNLNHDAMYWYRQDPGQGLRLIYYSQIVNDFQKGDIAEGYSVSREKKESFPLTVTSAQKNPTAFYLCASSSLRSSSYNEQFFGPGTRLTVL.

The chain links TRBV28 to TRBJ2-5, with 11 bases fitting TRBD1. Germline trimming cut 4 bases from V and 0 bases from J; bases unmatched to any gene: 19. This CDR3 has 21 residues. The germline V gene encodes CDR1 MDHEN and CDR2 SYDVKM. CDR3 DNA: TGTGCCAGCAGTTCCATAGCGGTGGACAGGGGGCTAACGCCGTACCAAGAGACCCAGTACTTC. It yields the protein CASSSIAVDRGLTPYQETQYF.

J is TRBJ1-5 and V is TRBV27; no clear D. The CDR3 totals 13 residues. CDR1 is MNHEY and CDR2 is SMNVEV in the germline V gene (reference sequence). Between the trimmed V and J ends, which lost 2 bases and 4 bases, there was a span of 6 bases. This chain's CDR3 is CASSLGRNQPQHF. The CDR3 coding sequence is TGTGCCAGCAGTTTAGGCAGGAATCAGCCCCAGCATTTT.

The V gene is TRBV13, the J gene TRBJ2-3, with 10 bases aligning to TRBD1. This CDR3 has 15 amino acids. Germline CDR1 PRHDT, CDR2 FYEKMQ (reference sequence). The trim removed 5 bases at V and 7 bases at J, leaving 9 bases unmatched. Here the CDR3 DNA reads TGTGCCAGCAGCCCCGGGACAGGGGCCGGGTATACGCAGTATTTT. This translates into CASSPGTGAGYTQYF.

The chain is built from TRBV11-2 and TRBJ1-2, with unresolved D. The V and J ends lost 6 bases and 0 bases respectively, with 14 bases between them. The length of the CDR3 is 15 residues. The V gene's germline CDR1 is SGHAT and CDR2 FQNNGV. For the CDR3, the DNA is TGTGCCAGCAGTTCTATCAGGTCCACTAACTATGGCTACACCTTC. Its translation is CASSSIRSTNYGYTF.

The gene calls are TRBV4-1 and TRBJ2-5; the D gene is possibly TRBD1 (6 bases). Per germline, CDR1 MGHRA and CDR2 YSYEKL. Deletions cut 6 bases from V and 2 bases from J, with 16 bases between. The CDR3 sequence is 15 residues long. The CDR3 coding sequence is TGCGCCAGCAGACTATTCCCGGACAGTCAAGAGACCCAGTACTTC. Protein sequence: CASRLFPDSQETQYF.

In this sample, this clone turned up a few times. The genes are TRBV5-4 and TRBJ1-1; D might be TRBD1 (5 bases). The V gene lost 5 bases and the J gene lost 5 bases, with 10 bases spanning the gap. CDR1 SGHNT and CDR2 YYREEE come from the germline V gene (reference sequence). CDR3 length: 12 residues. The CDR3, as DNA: TGTGCCAGCAGTCCTCAGGGAACTGAAGCTTTCTTT. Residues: CASSPQGTEAFF.

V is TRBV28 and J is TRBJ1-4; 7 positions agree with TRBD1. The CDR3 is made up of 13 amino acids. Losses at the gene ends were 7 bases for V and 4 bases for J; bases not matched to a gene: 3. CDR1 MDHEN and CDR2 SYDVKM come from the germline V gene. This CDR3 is CASKGQLNEKLFF. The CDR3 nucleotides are TGTGCCAGCAAGGGACAGCTTAATGAAAAACTGTTTTTT.